This T cell receptor (beta chain) was obtained from a study of T cells in Graves' hyperthyroidism and ophthalmopathy. Study-wide results and limits: In blood, most of the thyroid clonotypes expanded above 0.001 were also present.

Clinical symptoms, serum thyroxine, TRAb, thyroid ultrasound and orbital computed tomography informed diagnoses. This clonotype was seen a handful of times. Its antigen remains unknown. This CDR3 comprises 18 residues. The germline V and J ends were trimmed by 0 bases and 0 bases, with 18 bases remaining between them. CDR1 is LGHNA, CDR2 YNFKEQ, per germline. Amplification yielded TCR beta CDR3 regions, with RNA transcripts as the source. RT-PCR in the first round (using the HTBI primer set) targeted the TCR CDR3. TCRdb re-called the multiplex PCR reads through MiXCR, storing one row per CDR3 protein. The sample records fewer than 900,000 distinct CDR3 sequences, around 20% being singletons.

The chain uses TRBV4-2 and TRBJ2-7, with D hard to call. The source of this sequence is a woman between 45 and 60 years old with Graves' hyperthyroidism that later progressed to Graves' ophthalmopathy. Sequencing was carried out using blood. CDR3 protein: CASSQEAAAGASSYEQYF. DNA of the CDR3: TGTGCCAGCAGCCAAGAGGCTGCTGCAGGAGCGAGCTCCTACGAGCAGTACTTC.